This is a list of T cell receptor beta chains from one sample in a study of early T cells in non-severe SARS-CoV-2 infection. TCRdb processed the 5' RACE reads anew with MiXCR; each CDR3 protein has one entry. The repertoire consists of tens of thousands of distinct CDR3 sequences, with about an eighth occurring once and the leading ten covering roughly 3.2%. The sequencing input was whole blood. The receptors shown here come from an adult who was a healthcare worker with PCR-confirmed SARS-CoV-2 infection or an uninfected control (not recorded which). Each CDR3 is given with its conserved first and last residue. Each record gives: J gene, V gene, D gene, clone size, CDR3 protein, CDR3 DNA. The D gene is left open where the match is weak. The size entry is marked missing in some rows and otherwise reads once, few, many or a size class.

>TRBJ2-1|TRBV7-6|.|many
CASSHKEGASGYNEQFF
TGTGCCAGCAGCCATAAGGAGGGGGCGTCTGGATACAATGAGCAGTTCTTC
>TRBJ2-7|TRBV4-2|TRBD1|.
CASSLGAQGAAEQYF
TGTGCCAGCAGCCTCGGCGCGCAGGGGGCTGCCGAGCAGTACTTC
>TRBJ2-7|TRBV5-1|TRBD2|.
CASSPRLAGVRDYEQYF
TGCGCCAGCAGCCCCAGACTAGCGGGAGTGCGAGATTACGAGCAGTACTTC
>TRBJ2-1|TRBV15|TRBD2|.
CATSPPDSGRANEQFF
TGTGCCACCAGCCCTCCGGATAGCGGGAGGGCCAATGAGCAGTTCTTC
>TRBJ2-2|TRBV29-1|TRBD2|.
CSGTSGSHGELFF
TGCAGCGGGACTAGCGGGAGCCACGGGGAGCTGTTTTTT
>TRBJ1-3|TRBV5-1|.|few
CASSFGTMSGNTIYF
TGCGCCAGCAGCTTCGGGACGATGTCTGGAAACACCATATATTTT
>TRBJ2-7|TRBV14|TRBD2|many
CASSHSLGGYGSEQYF
TGTGCCAGCAGCCATTCCCTGGGAGGGTATGGTTCCGAGCAGTACTTC
>TRBJ2-7|TRBV29-1|TRBD1|many
CSVVQTGGGNEQYF
TGCAGCGTCGTCCAGACAGGGGGCGGGAACGAGCAGTACTTC
>TRBJ1-5|TRBV5-1|TRBD1|few
CASSPGTGEGNQPQHF
TGCGCCAGCAGCCCGGGGACAGGGGAAGGGAATCAGCCCCAGCATTTT
>TRBJ2-3|TRBV7-2|.|.
CASTPDGTLSTDTQYF
TGTGCCAGCACTCCCGACGGGACTCTTAGCACAGATACGCAGTATTTT
>TRBJ2-7|TRBV11-2|.|.
CASSLERWGAYEQYF
TGTGCCAGCAGCTTAGAACGGTGGGGCGCCTACGAGCAGTACTTC
>TRBJ2-1|TRBV11-2|TRBD2|few
CASSLSGGDYNEQFF
TGTGCCAGCAGCTTAAGCGGGGGCGATTACAATGAGCAGTTCTTC
>TRBJ2-7|TRBV19|.|.
CASSIVAAASREQYF
TGTGCCAGTAGTATAGTAGCGGCGGCCTCCCGGGAGCAGTACTTC
>TRBJ2-3|TRBV5-4|TRBD2|few
CASSLQQRGSDTQYF
TGTGCCAGCAGCTTGCAGCAGCGGGGTTCAGATACGCAGTATTTT
>TRBJ1-1|TRBV6-5|TRBD1|.
CASSSRTGDTEAFF
TGTGCCAGCAGTTCGCGGACAGGGGACACTGAAGCTTTCTTT
>TRBJ2-2|TRBV11-2|TRBD2|many
CASSGGLAGGTGELFF
TGTGCCAGCAGCGGGGGACTAGCGGGAGGCACCGGGGAGCTGTTTTTT
>TRBJ2-3|TRBV6-5|.|.
CASTSVPTDTQYF
TGTGCCAGCACCAGCGTACCCACAGATACGCAGTATTTT
>TRBJ2-1|TRBV19|.|few
CASSPSVSYNEQFF
TGTGCCAGTAGCCCTAGCGTCTCCTACAATGAGCAGTTCTTC
>TRBJ2-1|TRBV20-1|.|many
CSSGEGEAEFF
TGCAGTTCCGGGGAGGGGGAAGCGGAGTTCTTC
>TRBJ1-2|TRBV7-2|.|.
CASSPSPGASGGYTF
TGTGCCAGCAGCCCGTCCCCAGGGGCAAGCGGTGGCTACACCTTC
>TRBJ2-3|TRBV7-3|TRBD2|many
CASSRAGGGTDTQYF
TGTGCCAGCAGCCGAGCGGGAGGGGGCACAGATACGCAGTATTTT
>TRBJ1-1|TRBV12-5|TRBD1|few
CASGLVLGGEDTEAFF
TGTGCTAGTGGTTTGGTACTAGGGGGCGAGGACACTGAAGCTTTCTTT
>TRBJ1-2|TRBV3-1|.|.
CASSQRATARGYTF
TGTGCCAGCAGCCAGCGAGCAACGGCGCGAGGCTACACCTTC
>TRBJ2-3|TRBV18|TRBD1|few
CASSRDRGRVDTQYF
TGTGCCAGCTCCCGGGACAGGGGGCGTGTAGATACGCAGTATTTT
>TRBJ2-3|TRBV10-3|.|.
CAISPGDSTDTQYF
TGTGCCATCTCACCCGGGGACAGCACAGATACGCAGTATTTT
>TRBJ2-1|TRBV7-9|.|many
CASSQTNEQFF
TGTGCCAGCAGTCAGACAAATGAGCAGTTCTTC
>TRBJ1-2|TRBV7-2|.|few
CASSLNGNYGYTF
TGTGCCAGCAGCTTAAACGGGAACTATGGCTACACCTTC
>TRBJ2-3|TRBV29-1|TRBD2|.
CSGLGGLVTDTQYF
TGCAGCGGTCTGGGGGGACTAGTCACAGATACGCAGTATTTT
>TRBJ2-3|TRBV7-8|TRBD2|few
CASKAGLARGQATDTQYF
TGTGCCTCCAAAGCGGGACTAGCTAGGGGGCAGGCCACAGATACGCAGTATTTT
>TRBJ1-4|TRBV5-4|TRBD1|.
CAGSPTGLAEKLFF
TGTGCCGGCAGCCCGACAGGGTTGGCTGAAAAACTGTTTTTT
>TRBJ1-2|TRBV5-1|.|.
CASSVGPGTNYGYTF
TGCGCCAGCAGCGTCGGACCTGGGACTAACTATGGCTACACCTTC
>TRBJ2-1|TRBV29-1|TRBD2|once
CSLAGALSNEQFF
TGCAGCCTAGCGGGAGCTCTGTCCAATGAGCAGTTCTTC
>TRBJ2-1|TRBV12-3/TRBV12-4|TRBD1|many
CASRSGGSYNEQFF
TGTGCCAGCAGGTCAGGGGGCTCCTACAATGAGCAGTTCTTC
>TRBJ1-2|TRBV28|TRBD1|.
CASLSGTAYGYTF
TGTGCCAGCCTCTCCGGGACAGCCTATGGCTACACCTTC
>TRBJ1-2|TRBV7-2|TRBD1|many
CASSPRDRGTGGYTF
TGTGCCAGCAGCCCACGGGACAGGGGAACGGGTGGCTACACCTTC
>TRBJ2-3|TRBV10-3|.|many
CAISAGDTQYF
TGTGCCATCAGTGCAGGAGATACGCAGTATTTT
>TRBJ2-1|TRBV5-1|.|.
CASSLGWEEQFF
TGCGCCAGCAGCTTGGGGTGGGAGGAGCAGTTCTTC
>TRBJ1-2|TRBV6-5|TRBD1|few
CASSYSPGQGGGYTF
TGTGCCAGCAGTTACTCCCCGGGACAGGGAGGTGGCTACACCTTC
>TRBJ2-3|TRBV7-8|.|many
CASSLSVAPSSNTQYF
TGTGCCAGCAGCTTATCTGTAGCTCCATCGTCAAATACGCAGTATTTT
>TRBJ2-1|TRBV4-1|TRBD2|few
CASSQEAGGAGEQFF
TGCGCCAGCAGCCAAGAGGCGGGAGGGGCGGGTGAGCAGTTCTTC
>TRBJ2-2|TRBV24-1|.|many
CATAVRQFTGELFF
TGTGCCACTGCGGTTCGGCAATTCACCGGGGAGCTGTTTTTT
>TRBJ2-7|TRBV5-1|TRBD2|few
CASSLLGTSSEQYF
TGCGCCAGCAGCTTGTTGGGGACTAGTTCCGAGCAGTACTTC
>TRBJ2-1|TRBV19|.|few
CASRHRAGSSYNEQFF
TGTGCCAGCCGTCACAGGGCGGGGAGCTCCTACAATGAGCAGTTCTTC
>TRBJ2-7|TRBV28|TRBD2|many
CASIPGTSGSYEQYF
TGTGCCAGCATCCCCGGGACTAGCGGATCCTACGAGCAGTACTTC
>TRBJ2-3|TRBV14|TRBD2|many
CASSQAGLAVRGPDTQYF
TGTGCCAGCAGCCAAGCGGGACTAGCGGTTCGCGGCCCAGATACGCAGTATTTT
>TRBJ1-6|TRBV5-4|.|many
CASSEGGAGSPLHF
TGTGCCAGCAGCGAAGGTGGAGCGGGATCACCCCTCCACTTT
>TRBJ1-2|TRBV20-1|.|.
CSASDRGGGPYGYTF
TGCAGTGCTAGCGATCGGGGAGGAGGCCCCTATGGCTACACCTTC
>TRBJ2-3|TRBV18|.|.
CASSPHRGDTQYF
TGTGCCAGCTCACCACATCGAGGAGATACGCAGTATTTT
>TRBJ1-2|TRBV28|.|.
CASSSPRGVRYGYTF
TGTGCCAGCAGTTCCCCCCGGGGCGTCCGTTATGGCTACACCTTC
>TRBJ2-7|TRBV14|TRBD1|many
CASTFAGQGHEQYF
TGTGCCAGCACCTTCGCGGGACAGGGACACGAGCAGTACTTC
>TRBJ2-3|TRBV19|.|many
CASSIAQATTDTQYF
TGTGCCAGTAGTATAGCACAGGCGACCACAGATACGCAGTATTTT
>TRBJ1-6|TRBV10-3|.|many
CAISSQEGRDSPLHF
TGTGCCATCAGTTCCCAGGAGGGACGGGATTCACCCCTCCACTTT